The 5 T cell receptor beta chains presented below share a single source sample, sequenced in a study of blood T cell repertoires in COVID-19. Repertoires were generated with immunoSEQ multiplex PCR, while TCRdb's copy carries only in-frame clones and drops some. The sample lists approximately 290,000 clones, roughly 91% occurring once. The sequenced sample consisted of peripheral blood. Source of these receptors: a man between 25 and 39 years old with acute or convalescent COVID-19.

The CDR3 spells CASSKTGSNYGYTF. The CDR3 region has the DNA TGTGCCAGCAGCAAGACAGGATCCAACTATGGCTACACCTTC. The genes are TRBV28 and TRBJ1-2; perhaps TRBD1 as D (6 bases). Trimming removed 6 bases from V and 2 bases from J, with 13 bases in between. This CDR3 contains 14 residues. Germline V CDR1 and CDR2: MDHEN, SYDVKM.

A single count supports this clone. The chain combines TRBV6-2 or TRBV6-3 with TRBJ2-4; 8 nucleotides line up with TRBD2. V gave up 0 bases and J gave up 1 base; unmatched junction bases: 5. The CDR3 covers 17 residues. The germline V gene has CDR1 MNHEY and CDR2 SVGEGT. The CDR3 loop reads CASSYSTGGRAKNIQYF. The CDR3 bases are TGTGCCAGCAGTTACTCGACTGGCGGGAGGGCCAAAAACATTCAGTACTTC.

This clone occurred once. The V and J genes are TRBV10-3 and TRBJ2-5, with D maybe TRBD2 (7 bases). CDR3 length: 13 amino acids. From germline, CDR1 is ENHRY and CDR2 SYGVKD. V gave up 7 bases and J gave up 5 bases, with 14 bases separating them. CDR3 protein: CAINREGGETQYF. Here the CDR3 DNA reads TGTGCCATCAACAGGGAGGGAGGGGAGACCCAGTACTTC.

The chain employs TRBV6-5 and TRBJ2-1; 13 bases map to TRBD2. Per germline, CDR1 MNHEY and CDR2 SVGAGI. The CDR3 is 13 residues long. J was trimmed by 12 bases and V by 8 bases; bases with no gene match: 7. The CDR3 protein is CASRTSGSPRQFF. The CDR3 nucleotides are TGTGCCAGCCGGACTAGCGGGAGCCCCCGGCAGTTCTTC.

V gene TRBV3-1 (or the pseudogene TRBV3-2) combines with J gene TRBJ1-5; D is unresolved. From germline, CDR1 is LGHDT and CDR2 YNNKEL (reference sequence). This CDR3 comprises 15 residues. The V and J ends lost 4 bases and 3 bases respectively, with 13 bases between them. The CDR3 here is CASSPYPGANQPQHF. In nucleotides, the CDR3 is TGTGCCAGCAGCCCCTACCCGGGTGCCAATCAGCCCCAGCATTTT.